This T cell receptor (beta chain) is from a study of regulatory T cells in long-lasting Graves disease. Study findings and constraints: Patients with persistent Graves' had lower TCR diversity than newly diagnosed patients. Shared public clonotypes totalled 2,741 in persistent patients, compared with roughly 970 in new patients.

Researchers made TCR beta libraries by using iRepertoire HTBI primers and running Arm-PCR on CDR3 regions. In TCRdb, the multiplex PCR reads were re-called with MiXCR into one record per CDR3 protein. The sample lists about 470,000 distinct CDR3 sequences, 15% to 20% occurring once. Germline-derived CDR1 and CDR2 are SGHRS and YFSETQ. The CDR3 loop spans 17 amino acids. Trimming removed 4 bases from V and 10 bases from J; junction bases left unmatched: 13. Many counts were recorded for this clonotype. Its specificity is unknown. Time point indicated: newly diagnosed GD, antithyroid drugs for less than 3 months. Following extraction of RNA from PBMCs, that RNA was used to make the TCR library. These data were likewise used in another study, on T cells in Graves' hyperthyroidism and ophthalmopathy. That work adds: On the basis of clinical symptoms, serum thyroxine and TRAb, thyroid ultrasound and orbital computed tomography, diagnoses were made. Researchers found most expanded thyroid clonotypes above 0.001 in blood as well.

The receptor's source is a man between 35 and 55 years old with Graves disease. This chain uses TRBV5-1 with TRBJ2-1, with TRBD2 identical over 14 bases. Sequencing was performed on peripheral blood mononuclear cells (PBMCs), taken at new diagnosis, from a patient treated with antithyroid drugs. The CDR3 DNA reads as TGCGCCAGCAGCCCGGGACTAGCGGGAGTTATATCGAGAGAGCAGTTCTTC. It encodes CASSPGLAGVISREQFF.